This TCR beta chain appears in the sequencing data of a study of T cells after yellow fever vaccination. Points from the study as a whole: Post-booster samples contained most primary-vaccination clones (roughly 96% CD4, about 85% CD8).

This CDR3 comprises 15 residues. V shed 3 bases and J shed 5 bases, with 16 bases lying between them. Germline V gives CDR1 WSHSY, CDR2 SAAADI. Turning to this clonotype: What it binds is not known.

TCR cDNA was made by 5'RACE template switching, adding a universal primer site and UMIs. From the 5' RACE reads, TCRdb called clonotypes with MiXCR, one entry per CDR3 protein. The data hold some 70,000 distinct CDR3 sequences, with under 8% observed a single time. The chain joins TRBV10-2 to TRBJ1-1, with D possibly being TRBD1 (6 bases). Source: CD8+ T cells sorted from PBMCs, taken approximately 40 days after the first yellow fever vaccination. This TCR was sampled from a man younger than 35 who received the YFV17D yellow fever vaccine. The CDR3 DNA is TGCGCCAGCAGTGAACTAGGGACACCTTGGACTGAAGCTTTCTTT. It encodes CASSELGTPWTEAFF.